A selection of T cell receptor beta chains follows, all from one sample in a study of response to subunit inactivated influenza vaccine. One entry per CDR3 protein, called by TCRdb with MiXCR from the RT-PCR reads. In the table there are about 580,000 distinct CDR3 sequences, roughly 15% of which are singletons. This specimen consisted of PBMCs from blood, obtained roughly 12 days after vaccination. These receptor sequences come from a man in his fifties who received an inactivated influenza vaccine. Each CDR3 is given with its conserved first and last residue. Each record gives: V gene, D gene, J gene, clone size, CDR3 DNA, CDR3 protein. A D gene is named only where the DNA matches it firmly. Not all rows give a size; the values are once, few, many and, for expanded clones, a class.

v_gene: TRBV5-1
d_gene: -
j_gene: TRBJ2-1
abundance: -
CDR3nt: TGCGCCAGCAGCTCCCAAGCGGGCCTGGGCAATGAGCAGTTCTTC
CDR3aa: CASSSQAGLGNEQFF

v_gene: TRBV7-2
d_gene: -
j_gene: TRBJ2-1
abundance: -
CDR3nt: TGTGCCAGCAGCCTACTAGTTCCCAATGAGCAGTTCTTC
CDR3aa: CASSLLVPNEQFF

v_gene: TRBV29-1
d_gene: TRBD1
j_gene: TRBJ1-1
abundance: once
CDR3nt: TGCAGCTGCGGACAGGGGCCGAACACTGAAGCTTTCTTT
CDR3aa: CSCGQGPNTEAFF

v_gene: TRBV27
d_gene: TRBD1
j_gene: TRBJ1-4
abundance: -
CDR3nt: TGTGCCAGCAGAGGACAGGGAGGCAGAGCTAATGAAAAACTGTTTTTT
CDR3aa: CASRGQGGRANEKLFF

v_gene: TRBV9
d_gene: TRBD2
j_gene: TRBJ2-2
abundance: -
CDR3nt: TGTGCCAGCAGCACCCGCCTAGCGGGGGACACCGGGGAGCTGTTTTTT
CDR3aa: CASSTRLAGDTGELFF

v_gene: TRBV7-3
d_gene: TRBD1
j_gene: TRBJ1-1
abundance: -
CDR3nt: TGTGCCAGCAGCTCCCAAGCCACAGGGGAGGTAGGGAACACTGAAGCTTTCTTT
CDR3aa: CASSSQATGEVGNTEAFF

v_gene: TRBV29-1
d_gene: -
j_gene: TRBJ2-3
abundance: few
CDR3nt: TGCAGCGTTGATAGAGTAACTAGCACAGATACGCAGTATTTT
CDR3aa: CSVDRVTSTDTQYF

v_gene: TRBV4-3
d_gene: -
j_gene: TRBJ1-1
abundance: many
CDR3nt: TGCGCCAGCAGCCAAGATCTCACTCTCCGGGGCACTGAAGCTTTCTTT
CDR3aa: CASSQDLTLRGTEAFF

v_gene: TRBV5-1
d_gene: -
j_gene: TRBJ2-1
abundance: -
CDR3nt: TGCGCCAGCAGCGCCTCTCTACGGGCAGGATACAATGAGCAGTTCTTC
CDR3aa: CASSASLRAGYNEQFF

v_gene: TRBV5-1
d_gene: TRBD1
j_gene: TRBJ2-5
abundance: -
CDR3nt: TGCGCCAGCAGCGGAGGACAGGGCTGGGGGGAGACCCAGTACTTC
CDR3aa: CASSGGQGWGETQYF

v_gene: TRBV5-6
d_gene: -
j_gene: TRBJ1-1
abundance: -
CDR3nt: TGTGCCAGCAGCTTGAGATGGGGCACTGAAGCTTTCTTT
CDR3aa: CASSLRWGTEAFF

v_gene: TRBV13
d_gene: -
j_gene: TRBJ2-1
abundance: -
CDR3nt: TGTGCCAGCAGCCGACAGGTCAATGAGCAGTTCTTC
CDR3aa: CASSRQVNEQFF

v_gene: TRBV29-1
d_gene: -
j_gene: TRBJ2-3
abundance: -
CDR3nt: TGCAGCGTTGACGGGCGGGGAGGCACAGATACGCAGTATTTT
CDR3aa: CSVDGRGGTDTQYF

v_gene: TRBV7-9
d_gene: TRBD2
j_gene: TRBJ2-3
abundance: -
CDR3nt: TGTGCCAGCAGCACCCACCCCACGGGAGGGGTGACAGATACGCAGTATTTT
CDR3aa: CASSTHPTGGVTDTQYF

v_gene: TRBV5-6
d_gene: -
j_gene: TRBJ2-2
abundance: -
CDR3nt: TGTGCCAGCCACACGCGGGCCGTGAACACCGGGGAGCTGTTTTTT
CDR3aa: CASHTRAVNTGELFF

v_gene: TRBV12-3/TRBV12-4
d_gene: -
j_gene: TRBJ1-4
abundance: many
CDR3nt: TGTGCCAGCAGTCAATCTACGTTTAATGAAAAACTGTTTTTT
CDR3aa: CASSQSTFNEKLFF

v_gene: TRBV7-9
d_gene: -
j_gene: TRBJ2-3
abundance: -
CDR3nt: TGTGCCAGCAGCTTAGCCCGGACTAAAGAAGGCACAGATACGCAGTATTTT
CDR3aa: CASSLARTKEGTDTQYF

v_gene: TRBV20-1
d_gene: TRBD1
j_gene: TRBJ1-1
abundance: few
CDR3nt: TGCAGTGCTAGGGGGAGGGGGCGCGGGACTGAAGCTTTCTTT
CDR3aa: CSARGRGRGTEAFF

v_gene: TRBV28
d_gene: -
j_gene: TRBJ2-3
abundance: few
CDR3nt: TGTGCCAGCAGTTCGACTTGGGATACGCAGTATTTT
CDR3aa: CASSSTWDTQYF

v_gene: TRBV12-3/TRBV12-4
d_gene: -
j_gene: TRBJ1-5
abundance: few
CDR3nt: TGTGCCAGCACCCGGGCGGGGGGGGTGCGTCAGCCCCAGCATTTT
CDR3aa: CASTRAGGVRQPQHF

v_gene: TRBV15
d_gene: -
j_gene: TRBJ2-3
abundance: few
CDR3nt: TGTGCCACCAGCAGGGCCGGGACTAGCACAGATACGCAGTATTTT
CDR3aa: CATSRAGTSTDTQYF

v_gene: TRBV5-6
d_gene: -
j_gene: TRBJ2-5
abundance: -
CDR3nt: TGTGCCAGCAGCTTTGGACTATCGGTGACGGAGACCCAGTACTTC
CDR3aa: CASSFGLSVTETQYF

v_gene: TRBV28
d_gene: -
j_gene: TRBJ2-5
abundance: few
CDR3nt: TGTGCCAGCAGTTCCCCGGGGCTACAATCACAAGAGACCCAGTACTTC
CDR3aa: CASSSPGLQSQETQYF

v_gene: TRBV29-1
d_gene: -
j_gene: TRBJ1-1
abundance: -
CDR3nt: TGCAGCGTAGCAAGTACGGTGCGTGACACTGAAGCTTTCTTT
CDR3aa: CSVASTVRDTEAFF

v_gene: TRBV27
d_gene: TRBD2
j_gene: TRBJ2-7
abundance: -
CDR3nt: TGTGCCAGCAGGGAAACTAGCGACACAGGCTACGAGCAGTACTTC
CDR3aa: CASRETSDTGYEQYF

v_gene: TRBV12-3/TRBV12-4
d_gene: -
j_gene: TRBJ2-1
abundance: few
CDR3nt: TGTGCCAGCAGTTTAGCGGGCGGGTCGGAGCAGTTCTTC
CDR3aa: CASSLAGGSEQFF

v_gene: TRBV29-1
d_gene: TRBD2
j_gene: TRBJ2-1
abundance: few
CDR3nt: TGCAGCGCCCAAAGAACTAGCGGGAGCCACTCCTACAATGAGCAGTTCTTC
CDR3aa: CSAQRTSGSHSYNEQFF

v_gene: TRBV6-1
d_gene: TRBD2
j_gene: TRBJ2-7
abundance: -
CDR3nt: TGTGCCAGCATGGGGCTAGCGGGAGACTCGTACGAGCAGTACTTC
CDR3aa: CASMGLAGDSYEQYF

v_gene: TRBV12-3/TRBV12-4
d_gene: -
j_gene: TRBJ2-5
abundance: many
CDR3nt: TGTGCCAGCAGTTCCGGGACAATACAAGAGACCCAGTACTTC
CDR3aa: CASSSGTIQETQYF

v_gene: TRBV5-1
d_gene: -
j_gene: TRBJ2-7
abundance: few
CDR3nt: TGCGCCAGCGCCCCAACCTCCCACGCCGTATACGAGCAGTACTTC
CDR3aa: CASAPTSHAVYEQYF

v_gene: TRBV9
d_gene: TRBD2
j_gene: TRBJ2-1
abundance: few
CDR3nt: TGTGCCAGCAGCGTAGTAAGCGGGAGGTCCAATCGGCAGTTCTTC
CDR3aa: CASSVVSGRSNRQFF

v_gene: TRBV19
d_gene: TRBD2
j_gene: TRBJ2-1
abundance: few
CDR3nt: TGTGCCAGTAGTTCTTTAAGCGGGGGGACCTACAATGAGCAGTTCTTC
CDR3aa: CASSSLSGGTYNEQFF

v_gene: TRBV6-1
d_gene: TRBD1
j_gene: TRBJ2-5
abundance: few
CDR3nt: TGTGCCAGCAGGGGGACAGGGGGCGGAGAGACCCAGTACTTC
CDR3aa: CASRGTGGGETQYF

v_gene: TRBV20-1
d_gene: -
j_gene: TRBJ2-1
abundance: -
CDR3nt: TGCGGGGGGGCCTTAATCAATGAGCAGTTCTTC
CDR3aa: CGGALINEQFF

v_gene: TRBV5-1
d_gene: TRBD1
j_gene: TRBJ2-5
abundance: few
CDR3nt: TGCGCCAGCAGGGGACAGTTCCAAGAGACCCAGTACTTC
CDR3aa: CASRGQFQETQYF

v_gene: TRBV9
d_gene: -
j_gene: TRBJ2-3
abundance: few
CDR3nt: TGTGCCAGCAGCGTAGGAGCGATAGTCGGCCGCACAGATACGCAGTATTTT
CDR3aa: CASSVGAIVGRTDTQYF

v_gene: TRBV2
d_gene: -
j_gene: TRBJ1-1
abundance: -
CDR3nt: TGTGCCAGCATTTTAGAGAACACTGAAGCTTTCTTT
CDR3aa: CASILENTEAFF

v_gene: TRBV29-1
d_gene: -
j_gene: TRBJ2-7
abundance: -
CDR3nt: TGCAGCGTTGTATCCGGTGTGGGAGAGCAGTACTTC
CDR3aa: CSVVSGVGEQYF

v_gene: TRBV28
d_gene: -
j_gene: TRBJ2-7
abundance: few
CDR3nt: TGTGCCAGCAGGACGGACGTAATGGGGGAGCAGTACTTC
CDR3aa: CASRTDVMGEQYF

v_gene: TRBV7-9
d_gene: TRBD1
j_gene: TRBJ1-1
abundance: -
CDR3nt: TGTGCCAGCAGCTCCCCCCAGGGGGCTGTGAACACTGAAGCTTTCTTT
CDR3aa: CASSSPQGAVNTEAFF

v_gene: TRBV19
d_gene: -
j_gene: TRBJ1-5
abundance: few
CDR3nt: TGTGCCAGTAGTATGGGAAGGAGCCAGCCCCAGCATTTT
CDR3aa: CASSMGRSQPQHF

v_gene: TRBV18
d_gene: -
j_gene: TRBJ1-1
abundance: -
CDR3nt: TGTGCCAGCTCACCACCGGGGGGTACGTCCACTGAAGCTTTCTTT
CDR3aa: CASSPPGGTSTEAFF

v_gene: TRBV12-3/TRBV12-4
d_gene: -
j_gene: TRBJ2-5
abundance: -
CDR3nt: TGTGCCAGCAGTCAAGCAGGTGGGGCAGAGACCCAGTACTTC
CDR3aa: CASSQAGGAETQYF

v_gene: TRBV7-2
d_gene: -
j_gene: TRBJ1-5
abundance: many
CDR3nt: TGTGCCAGCAGCTTAAAAGTTAATCAGCCCCAGCATTTT
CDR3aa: CASSLKVNQPQHF

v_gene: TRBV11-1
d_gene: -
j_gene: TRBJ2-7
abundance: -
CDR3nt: TGTGCCAGCAGCCGGACCGCATACCAATTAGCAGCACAACCCTCCTACGAGCAGTACTTC
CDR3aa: CASSRTAYQLAAQPSYEQYF

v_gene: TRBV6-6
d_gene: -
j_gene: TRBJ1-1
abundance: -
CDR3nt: TGTGCCAGCAGTTACTTGACACACACTGAAGCTTTCTTT
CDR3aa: CASSYLTHTEAFF

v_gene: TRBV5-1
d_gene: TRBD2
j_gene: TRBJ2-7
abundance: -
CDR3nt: TGCGCCAGCAGCTTGGGGACTAGCGGGAGTATCTACGAGCAGTACTTC
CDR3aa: CASSLGTSGSIYEQYF

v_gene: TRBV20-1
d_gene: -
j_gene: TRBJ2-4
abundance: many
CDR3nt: TGCAGTGCAGGGTGGGCGCCAAAAAACATTCAGTACTTC
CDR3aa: CSAGWAPKNIQYF

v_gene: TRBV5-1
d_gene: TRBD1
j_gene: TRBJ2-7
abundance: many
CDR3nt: TGCGCCAGCAGTACGGACAGGGACGAGCAGTACTTC
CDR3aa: CASSTDRDEQYF

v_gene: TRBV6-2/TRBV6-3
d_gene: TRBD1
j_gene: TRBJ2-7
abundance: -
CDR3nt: TGTGCCAGCAGAAGGGACAGGCCTCCCTACGAGCAGTACTTC
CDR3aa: CASRRDRPPYEQYF

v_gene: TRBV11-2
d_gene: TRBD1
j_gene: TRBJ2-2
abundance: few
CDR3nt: TGTGCCAGCAGCTTGCTCGACAGGGCCGGGGAGCTGTTTTTT
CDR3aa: CASSLLDRAGELFF

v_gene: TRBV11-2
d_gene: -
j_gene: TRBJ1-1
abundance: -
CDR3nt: TGTGCCAGCAGCTTACAGGGGAAGACTGAAGCTTTCTTT
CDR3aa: CASSLQGKTEAFF

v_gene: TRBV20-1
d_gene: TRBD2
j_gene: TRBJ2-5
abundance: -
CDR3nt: TGCAGTGCTTCCGGGACTAGCGGGGGGGACCAAGAGACCCAGTACTTC
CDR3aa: CSASGTSGGDQETQYF